Described below is a single T cell receptor beta chain sequence and its context. Antigen: not known. Germline V CDR1 and CDR2: MNHEY, SMNVEV (reference sequence). The CDR3 loop spans 13 amino acids. Trimming shortened V by 7 bases and J by 2 bases, and 10 bases separated the two germline ends. This sample was included in a study of cytomegalovirus exposure and HLA in healthy donors. Study outcomes and limitations: Within an earlier analysis, most TCR beta V segments proved productive either about 87% or about 30% of the time.

The PCR used 60 Vbeta and 13 Jbeta primers. In the authors' workflow: In a later analysis, around 10 million of some 80 million unique beta chains occurred in at least two donors. Libraries were prepared by immunoSEQ multiplex PCR; TCRdb keeps only in-frame clonotypes and omits some of them. V, J and clone size are those of that table, while D and trimming were read from the DNA. Here the sample spans 150,000 to 200,000 clones, less than 90% being singletons. This TCR was sampled from a boy under 18 in good health and CMV-seronegative. The rearrangement uses TRBV27 and TRBJ2-3; the D is unclear. Sample: PBMCs. CDR3 protein: CASTSIDTDTQYF. In DNA form, the CDR3 reads TGTGCCAGCACTAGTATTGACACAGATACGCAGTATTTT.